These T cell receptor beta chains were read from a single sample in a study of T cell changes during pregnancy in multiple sclerosis. Here immunoSEQ multiplex PCR was the method, and the copy in TCRdb shows in-frame clones only, minus some. The table lists about 52,000 clones, 92% of them singletons. The sequencing used CD4+ T cells from peripheral blood mononuclear cells, collected after pregnancy. These receptors came from a female donor in good health, enrolled as a control in a pregnancy study. Both conserved end residues are part of each CDR3. Fields, in order: D gene, clone size, V gene, J gene, CDR3 DNA, CDR3 protein. D genes are given only for firm matches. Clone size is given for some rows only: seen once, a few or many times, or a class if the clone is expanded.

D: .; size: once; V: TRBV5-1; J: TRBJ2-2; DNA: TGCGCCAGCAGCCCCCGGAGGGATGGCGGGGAGCTGTTTTTT; CDR3: CASSPRRDGGELFF
D: TRBD1; size: .; V: TRBV4-1; J: TRBJ1-2; DNA: TGCGCCAGCAGCCAAAGTACAGGGGTAGGCTACACCTTC; CDR3: CASSQSTGVGYTF
D: .; size: .; V: TRBV5-1; J: TRBJ1-3; DNA: TGCGCCAGCAGCTTGTTCCCGGCAGGTGGAAACACCATATATTTT; CDR3: CASSLFPAGGNTIYF
D: TRBD1; size: .; V: TRBV4-2; J: TRBJ2-7; DNA: TGTGCCAGCAGCCAACGACAGGGGGCCTCCTACGAGCAGTACTTC; CDR3: CASSQRQGASYEQYF
D: TRBD2; size: .; V: TRBV11-2; J: TRBJ2-3; DNA: TGTGCCAGCAGCTTATGGCGGGGGGGAAGCACAGATACGCAGTATTTT; CDR3: CASSLWRGGSTDTQYF
D: .; size: .; V: TRBV15; J: TRBJ2-7; DNA: TGTGCCACCAGCCGCCCTAGCACCTACGAGCAGTACTTC; CDR3: CATSRPSTYEQYF
D: .; size: .; V: TRBV7-3; J: TRBJ2-3; DNA: TGTGCCAGCGGAGAAACAGATACGCAGTATTTT; CDR3: CASGETDTQYF
D: TRBD2; size: .; V: TRBV28; J: TRBJ2-1; DNA: TGTGCCAGCAGTCCATACCTACTAGCGTTAAGCTCCTACAATGAGCAGTTCTTC; CDR3: CASSPYLLALSSYNEQFF
D: TRBD2; size: .; V: TRBV6-4; J: TRBJ2-3; DNA: TGTGCCAGCAGTGAGATCAGCGGGGGGGCGACAGATACGCAGTATTTT; CDR3: CASSEISGGATDTQYF
D: .; size: .; V: TRBV6-5; J: TRBJ2-5; DNA: TGTGCCAGCAGTTACGGCTGGGAGACCCAGTACTTC; CDR3: CASSYGWETQYF
D: TRBD2; size: .; V: TRBV4-3; J: TRBJ2-1; DNA: TGCGCCAGCAGCCAAGTTGGAGCGGGGGTCTCCTACAATGAGCAGTTCTTC; CDR3: CASSQVGAGVSYNEQFF
D: .; size: .; V: TRBV7-9; J: TRBJ1-5; DNA: TGTGCCAGCAGCCCATTCGGGGGGCCGTATAGCAATCAGCCCCAGCATTTT; CDR3: CASSPFGGPYSNQPQHF
D: .; size: .; V: TRBV30; J: TRBJ2-7; DNA: TGTGCCTGGAGAATAAAGGGCAGGGGAGTCAACGAGCAGTACTTC; CDR3: CAWRIKGRGVNEQYF
D: TRBD1; size: once; V: TRBV7-9; J: TRBJ2-7; DNA: TGTGCCAGCACCACATTCCGGAGCCGGGACAGGGGAACCTACGAGCAGTACTTC; CDR3: CASTTFRSRDRGTYEQYF
D: .; size: .; V: TRBV2; J: TRBJ2-2; DNA: TGTGCCAGCGATCAGGCGGGCGGGGAGCTGTTTTTT; CDR3: CASDQAGGELFF